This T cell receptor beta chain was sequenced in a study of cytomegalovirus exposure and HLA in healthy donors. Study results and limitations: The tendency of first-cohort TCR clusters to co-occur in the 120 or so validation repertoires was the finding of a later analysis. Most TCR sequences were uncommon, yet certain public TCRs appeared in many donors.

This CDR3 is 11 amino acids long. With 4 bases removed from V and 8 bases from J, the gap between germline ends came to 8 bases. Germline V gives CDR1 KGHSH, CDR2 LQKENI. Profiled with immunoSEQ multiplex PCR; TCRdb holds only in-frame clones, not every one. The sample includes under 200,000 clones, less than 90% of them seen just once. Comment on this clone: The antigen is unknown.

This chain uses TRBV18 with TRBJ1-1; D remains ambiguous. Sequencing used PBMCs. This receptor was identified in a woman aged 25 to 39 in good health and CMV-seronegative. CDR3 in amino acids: CASSRETEAFF. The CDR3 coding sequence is TGTGCCAGCTCACGGGAGACCGAAGCTTTCTTT.